The 29 T cell receptor beta chains listed next were all sequenced from one sample in a study of cytomegalovirus exposure and HLA in healthy donors. Primers included in the PCR were 60 Vbeta and 13 Jbeta primers. Clones were sequenced by immunoSEQ multiplex PCR, and TCRdb holds only the in-frame ones, with some missing. The table records about 160,000 clones, roughly 84% of them present only once. Source material: PBMCs. These receptors all come from a man aged 18 to 30 in good health and CMV-seronegative.

The chain has TRBV9 and TRBJ2-2, with D hard to call. Germline CDR1 is SGDLS and CDR2 is YYNGEE. Trimming pared 0 bases from V and 6 bases from J, leaving 6 bases between. The CDR3 spans 13 residues. The CDR3 here is CASSVAPAGELFF. Written as DNA, the CDR3 is TGTGCCAGCAGCGTAGCCCCGGCCGGGGAGCTGTTTTTT.

The rearrangement joins TRBV11-1 to TRBJ1-2; TRBD1 matches 7 bases. The germline CDR1 and CDR2 sequences are SGHAT and FQDESV (reference sequence). The CDR3 is made up of 14 amino acids. The junction had 7 bases not matched to a gene; V was cut back by 5 bases and J by 4 bases. CDR3: CASSPRQGGYGYTF. CDR3 nucleotides: TGTGCCAGCAGCCCTCGACAGGGTGGCTATGGCTACACCTTC. Complete variable domain (other parts from reference TRBV11-1 and TRBJ1-2): EAEVAQSPRYKITEKSQAVAFWCDPISGHATLYWYRQILGQGPELLVQFQDESVVDDSQLPKDRFSAERLKGVDSTLKIQPAELGDSAMYLCASSPRQGGYGYTFGSGTRLTVV.

This chain links TRBV28 with TRBJ2-1; weak D call: TRBD1 (6 bases). The CDR3 spans 14 residues. CDR1 and CDR2 (germline): MDHEN, SYDVKM. Between the trimmed V and J ends, which lost 6 bases and 5 bases, there was a span of 14 bases. The CDR3 protein is CASSYVDRHNEQFF. CDR3 in DNA: TGTGCCAGCAGCTACGTAGACAGGCACAATGAGCAGTTCTTC.

This sequence joins TRBV28 and TRBJ2-7, with 10 bases that match TRBD1. Germline V gene data show CDR1 as MDHEN and CDR2 as SYDVKM. With V trimmed by 6 bases and J by 4 bases, 12 bases remained unmatched. The CDR3 runs 16 residues. The chain's CDR3 is CASSYFRQGAPYEQYF. The CDR3 DNA is TGTGCCAGCAGCTACTTTAGACAGGGGGCCCCTTACGAGCAGTACTTC.

The chain has TRBV6-5 and TRBJ2-1; possible D gene TRBD2, 5 bases. Deletions cut 6 bases from V and 10 bases from J, with 13 bases between. Germline values: CDR1 MNHEY, CDR2 SVGAGI. CDR3 size: 12 residues. CDR3 protein: CASRADRGEQFF. Written as DNA, the CDR3 is TGTGCCAGCAGAGCGGACCGCGGGGAGCAGTTCTTC.

This clone was observed once. The chain couples TRBV11-3 to TRBJ1-1; a possible D gene is TRBD1 (5 bases). The CDR3 length is 14 residues. V lost 2 bases to trimming and J lost 5 bases, with 12 bases between them. Germline V CDR1 and CDR2: SGHNT, YENEEA. DNA for the CDR3: TGTGCCAGCAGCTTAAGAGGGGCGGGGACTGAAGCTTTCTTT. As protein: CASSLRGAGTEAFF.

The V call is TRBV5-6, the J call TRBJ1-2, with D tentatively TRBD1 (6 bases). V lost 4 bases, J lost 8 bases, and 15 bases lay in between. This CDR3 comprises 13 residues. Germline CDR1 and CDR2: SGHDT and YYEEEE. The CDR3: CASSRTGKGGYTF. The CDR3 nucleotides are TGTGCCAGCAGCCGAACAGGGAAGGGAGGCTACACCTTC. Full variable domain (outside the CDR3, taken from reference TRBV5-6 and TRBJ1-2): DAGVTQSPTHLIKTRGQQVTLRCSPKSGHDTVSWYQQALGQGPQFIFQYYEEEERQRGNFPDRFSGHQFPNYSSELNVNALLLGDSALYLCASSRTGKGGYTFGSGTRLTVV.

V and J are TRBV6-5 and TRBJ1-2; D might be TRBD1 (6 bases). V lost 7 bases to trimming and J lost 5 bases, with 14 bases between them. CDR3 length: 13 amino acids. CDR1 and CDR2 from the germline V gene are MNHEY and SVGAGI. The CDR3 nucleotides are TGTGCCAGCACCCCGGACAGCGCTTATGGCTACACCTTC. Protein sequence: CASTPDSAYGYTF.

This clone has just one count. The chain couples TRBV5-1 to TRBJ1-5, with 7 bases lining up with TRBD1. V was clipped by 4 bases and J by 3 bases; unmatched bases: 4. Germline lookup yields CDR1 SGHRS and CDR2 YFSETQ. The CDR3 totals 14 residues. The CDR3 sequence is CASSPGGINQPQHF. In nucleotides, the CDR3 is TGCGCCAGCAGCCCAGGGGGGATCAATCAGCCCCAGCATTTT.

This chain links TRBV4-1 with TRBJ2-1; 7 nucleotides align to TRBD2. The CDR3 has 16 amino acids. Trimming took 2 bases from V and 2 from J; bases not matched to a gene: 6. The germline gives CDR1 MGHRA, CDR2 YSYEKL. In DNA, the CDR3 is TGCGCCAGCAGCCAACGGGGGGAGATCCCCTACAATGAGCAGTTCTTC. Its protein product is CASSQRGEIPYNEQFF.

V usage is TRBV5-6 and J usage is TRBJ2-7; 11 bases match TRBD1. There are 16 residues in the CDR3. Trimming took 0 bases from V and 3 from J; bases not matched to a gene: 5. Germline loops: CDR1 SGHDT, CDR2 YYEEEE. This chain's CDR3 is CASSLAGTGGNYEQYF. In DNA, the CDR3 is TGTGCCAGCAGCTTGGCGGGGACAGGGGGTAACTACGAGCAGTACTTC.

Notes on this clone: At one end, the junction sequence differs from germline, possibly due to a read error. The CDR3 region is CSSSSLTFGQEHNEQFF. CDR3 nucleotide sequence: TGTTCCAGCAGCTCCCTCACTTTCGGACAGGAACACAATGAGCAGTTCTTC. The chain has TRBV7-9 and TRBJ2-1; 7 positions match TRBD1. The CDR3 consists of 17 residues. CDR1 SEHNR and CDR2 FQNEAQ come from the germline V gene (reference sequence). Drawing the rest from reference TRBV7-9 and TRBJ2-1, the complete variable domain is DTGVSQNPRHKITKRGQNVTFRCDPISEHNRLYWYRQTLGQGPEFLTYFQNEAQLEKSRLLSDRFSAERPKGSFSTLEIQRTEQGDSAMYLCSSSSLTFGQEHNEQFFGPGTRLTVL.

The chain has TRBV5-1 and TRBJ2-7; 8 nucleotides agree with TRBD1. The CDR3 has 14 amino acids. Germline lookup yields CDR1 SGHRS and CDR2 YFSETQ. Trimming cost V 5 bases and J 7 bases; bases outside gene matches: 11. The CDR3 sequence is CASSPGTGPQEQYF. The CDR3 region has the DNA TGCGCCAGCAGTCCCGGGACAGGTCCTCAAGAGCAGTACTTC. The full variable domain, in which reference TRBV5-1 and TRBJ2-7 provide the parts outside the CDR3, is KAGVTQTPRYLIKTRGQQVTLSCSPISGHRSVSWYQQTPGQGLQFLFEYFSETQRNKGNFPGRFSGRQFSNSRSEMNVSTLELGDSALYLCASSPGTGPQEQYFGPGTRLTVT.

This clone was recorded once. The chain carries TRBV6-5 and TRBJ2-7; 9 bases line up with TRBD2. Germline V gives CDR1 MNHEY, CDR2 SVGAGI. Trimming took 9 bases from V and 4 from J; bases not matched to a gene: 7. CDR3 length equals 13 residues. The CDR3 DNA follows: TGTGCCAGTATGGGGACTAGCCGTTACGAGCAGTACTTC. This translates into CASMGTSRYEQYF.

The genes are TRBV7-8 and TRBJ1-5; 8 positions agree with TRBD1. V lost 5 bases, J lost 7 bases, and 7 bases stayed unmatched. Germline CDR1 and CDR2: SGHVS and FQNEAQ. The CDR3 consists of 14 residues. CDR3: CASSVSGGSQPQHF. CDR3 nucleotides: TGTGCCAGCAGCGTATCAGGGGGCAGCCAGCCCCAGCATTTT.

The rearrangement joins TRBV28 to TRBJ2-5; tentative D call: TRBD2 (5 bases). V was trimmed by 8 bases and J by 7 bases, leaving 17 bases between them. This CDR3 contains 13 residues. Germline CDR1 is MDHEN and CDR2 is SYDVKM. CDR3 amino acids: CASSLTQGGTQYF. The CDR3, as DNA: TGTGCCAGCTCTTTGACTCAAGGAGGGACCCAGTACTTC.

The chain employs TRBV7-2 and TRBJ1-3, with unresolved D. Germline assignment: CDR1 SGHTA and CDR2 FQGNSA. The CDR3 consists of 16 residues. The V gene lost 1 base and the J gene lost 0 bases, with 10 bases spanning the gap. The CDR3 sequence is CASSLGHLRSGNTIYF. The CDR3 coding sequence is TGTGCCAGCAGCTTAGGTCACCTACGCTCTGGAAACACCATATATTTT.

The V gene is TRBV30, the J gene TRBJ1-1; weak D call: TRBD1 (5 bases). Trimming stripped 0 bases from V and 6 bases from J, with 11 bases between. CDR1 GTSNPN and CDR2 SVGIG come from the germline V gene (reference sequence). This CDR3 has 13 amino acids. CDR3 DNA sequence: TGTGCCTGGAGTGTAACAGGATCTCCTGAAGCTTTCTTT. Its translation is CAWSVTGSPEAFF.

This clone appeared once. The chain combines TRBV4-3 with TRBJ2-1; D is uncertain. There are 14 residues in the CDR3. Looked up from germline, CDR1 is LGHNA and CDR2 is YSLEER. The germline V and J ends were trimmed by 1 base and 4 bases, with 8 bases remaining between them. Written as DNA, the CDR3 is TGCGCCAGCAGCCAAGTGCGCGGTTACAATGAGCAGTTCTTC. Its translation: CASSQVRGYNEQFF.

The chain recombines TRBV18 with TRBJ1-5; D is unclear. The CDR3 totals 14 residues. Germline lookup yields CDR1 KGHSH and CDR2 LQKENI. The V end lost 4 bases, the J end lost 4 bases, and 11 bases lay between the germline ends. The CDR3 region is CASSRNGVNQPQHF. In nucleotides, the CDR3 is TGTGCCAGCTCACGAAATGGAGTGAATCAGCCCCAGCATTTT. The full variable domain, in which reference TRBV18 and TRBJ1-5 provide the parts outside the CDR3, is NAGVMQNPRHLVRRRGQEARLRCSPMKGHSHVYWYRQLPEEGLKFMVYLQKENIIDESGMPKERFSAEFPKEGPSILRIQQVVRGDSAAYFCASSRNGVNQPQHFGDGTRLSIL.

Comment on this clone: The junction departs from the called germline gene at one end, perhaps through a read error. The CDR3 region is CSSSPMGGAAKNIQYF. The CDR3 region has the DNA TGTTCCAGCAGCCCCATGGGGGGGGCGGCCAAAAACATTCAGTACTTC. The gene calls are TRBV7-9 and TRBJ2-4; weak D call: TRBD2 (7 bases). The CDR3 runs to 16 residues. The V gene's germline CDR1 is SEHNR and CDR2 FQNEAQ (reference sequence).

This clone was picked up one time. V and J are TRBV19 and TRBJ1-1; D is undetermined. This CDR3 has 14 residues. Germline V gene lookup returns CDR1 LNHDA and CDR2 SQIVND (reference sequence). The V end was cut by 4 bases, the J end by 0 bases, with 9 bases between. CDR3 sequence (DNA): TGTGCCAGTAGTAGCAGGATGATGAACACTGAAGCTTTCTTT. As protein: CASSSRMMNTEAFF.

The chain employs TRBV6-4 and TRBJ2-7; D gene unclear. This CDR3 has 13 amino acids. The V end was cut by 2 bases, the J end by 4 bases, with 9 bases between. Germline loops: CDR1 MRHNA, CDR2 SNTAGT. The CDR3 DNA is TGTGCCAGCAGTGACAAACCGGGTTACGAGCAGTACTTC. It encodes CASSDKPGYEQYF.

CDR3 sequence: CASTNALTNEKLFF. The CDR3, as DNA: TGTGCCAGCACTAATGCCCTAACTAATGAAAAACTGTTTTTT. The rearrangement joins TRBV6-6 to TRBJ1-4; D gene ambiguous. Trimming left V 7 bases short and J 1 base short, with 10 bases between. The CDR3 is 14 residues long. From germline, CDR1 is MNHNY and CDR2 SVGAGI (reference sequence).

There are a few counts of this clone. V gene TRBV6-6 combines with J gene TRBJ1-5; 7 bases line up with TRBD1. Germline CDR1 and CDR2: MNHNY and SVGAGI (reference sequence). With V trimmed by 2 bases and J by 0 bases, 4 bases remained unmatched. This CDR3 comprises 16 residues. The chain's CDR3 is CASSYRDSNSNQPQHF. Written as DNA, the CDR3 is TGTGCCAGCAGTTACCGGGACAGCAATAGCAATCAGCCCCAGCATTTT.

The chain is built from TRBV5-1 and TRBJ2-7; possible D gene TRBD2, 5 bases. This CDR3 comprises 15 residues. Trimming took 0 bases from V and 3 from J, leaving 13 bases between them. CDR1 SGHRS and CDR2 YFSETQ come from the germline V gene. The CDR3 protein is CASSLGGARDYEQYF. CDR3 DNA: TGCGCCAGCAGCTTGGGCGGTGCTCGGGACTACGAGCAGTACTTC.

The table lists this clone with a count of one. V and J are TRBV9 and TRBJ1-2, with D unresolved. From germline, CDR1 is SGDLS and CDR2 YYNGEE. V gave up 0 bases and J gave up 5 bases, with 11 bases separating them. CDR3 length: 14 amino acids. In nucleotides, the CDR3 is TGTGCCAGCAGCGTAGAGGCAGGACTTTATGGCTACACCTTC. Amino acid sequence: CASSVEAGLYGYTF.

The rearrangement joins TRBV4-1 to TRBJ1-6; the match to TRBD1 covers 10 bases. The germline V gene encodes CDR1 MGHRA and CDR2 YSYEKL. Trimming at V came to 4 bases and at J to 10 bases, leaving 7 bases not matched to a gene. This CDR3 has 15 residues. CDR3 sequence (DNA): TGCGCCAGCAGCCTTCGGGACAGGGGACAGTCACCCCTCCACTTT. Amino acids: CASSLRDRGQSPLHF.

The chain carries TRBV7-8 and TRBJ2-3; 10 positions agree with TRBD1. The germline V gene has CDR1 SGHVS and CDR2 FQNEAQ. The CDR3 loop spans 16 amino acids. J gave up 5 bases and V 3 bases, and 8 bases lay outside the gene matches. CDR3 nucleotide sequence: TGTGCCAGCAGCTTGGGACAGGGGCGTGGAGGAGATACGCAGTATTTT. This gives the protein CASSLGQGRGGDTQYF.